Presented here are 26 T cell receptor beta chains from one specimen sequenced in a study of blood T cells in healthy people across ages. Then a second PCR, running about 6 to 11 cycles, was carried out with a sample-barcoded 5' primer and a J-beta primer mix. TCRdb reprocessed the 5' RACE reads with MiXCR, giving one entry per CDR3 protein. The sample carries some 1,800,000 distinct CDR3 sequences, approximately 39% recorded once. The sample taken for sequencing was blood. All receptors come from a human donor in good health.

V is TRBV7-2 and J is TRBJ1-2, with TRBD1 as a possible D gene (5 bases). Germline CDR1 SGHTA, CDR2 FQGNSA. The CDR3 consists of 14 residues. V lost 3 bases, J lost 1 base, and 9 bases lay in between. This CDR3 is CASSFEQVNYGYTF. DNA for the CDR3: TGTGCCAGCAGCTTCGAACAGGTTAACTATGGCTACACCTTC.

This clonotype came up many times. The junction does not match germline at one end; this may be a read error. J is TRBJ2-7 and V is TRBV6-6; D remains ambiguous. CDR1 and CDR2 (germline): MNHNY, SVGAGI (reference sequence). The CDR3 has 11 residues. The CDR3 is CASSYWDEQYF. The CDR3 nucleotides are TGTGCCAGCAGCTACTGGGACGAGCAGTACTTC.

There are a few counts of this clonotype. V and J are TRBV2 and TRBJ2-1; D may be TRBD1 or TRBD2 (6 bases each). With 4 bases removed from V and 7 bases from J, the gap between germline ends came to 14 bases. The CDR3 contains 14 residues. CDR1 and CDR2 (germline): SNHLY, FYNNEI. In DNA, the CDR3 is TGTGCCAGCAGTGTTGTAGGGGGGCTGAATGAGCAGTTCTTC. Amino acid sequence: CASSVVGGLNEQFF.

CDR3 DNA sequence: TGTGCCATCAGCGGAGGAAGGGACTACGAGCAGTACTTC. Translation gives CAISGGRDYEQYF. This chain links TRBV10-3 with TRBJ2-7; a weak D match, TRBD2 (5 bases). Between the trimmed V and J ends, which lost 6 bases and 3 bases, there was a span of 12 bases. The germline gives CDR1 ENHRY, CDR2 SYGVKD. CDR3 length: 13 residues.

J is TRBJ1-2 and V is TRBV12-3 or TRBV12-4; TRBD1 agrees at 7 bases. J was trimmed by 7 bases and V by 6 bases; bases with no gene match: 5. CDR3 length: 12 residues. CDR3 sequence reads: CASRTGVAGYTF. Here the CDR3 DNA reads TGTGCCAGCAGAACAGGGGTGGCTGGCTACACCTTC.

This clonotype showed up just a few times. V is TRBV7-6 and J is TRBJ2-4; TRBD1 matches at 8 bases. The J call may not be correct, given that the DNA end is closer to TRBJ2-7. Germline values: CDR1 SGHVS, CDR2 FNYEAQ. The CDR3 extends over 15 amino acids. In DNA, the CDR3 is TGTGCCAGCAGCCGTTACGGGACAGGAGCCTACGAGCAGTACTTC. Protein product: CASSRYGTGAYEQYF.

The CDR3 here is CASSDAATQYF. CDR3 DNA: TGTGCCAGCAGTGATGCCGCTACGCAGTATTTT. The chain uses TRBV6-1 and TRBJ2-3; no definite D call. This CDR3 is 11 amino acids long. CDR1 is MNHNS, CDR2 SASEGT, per germline. V was trimmed by 3 bases and J by 8 bases, leaving 6 bases between them.

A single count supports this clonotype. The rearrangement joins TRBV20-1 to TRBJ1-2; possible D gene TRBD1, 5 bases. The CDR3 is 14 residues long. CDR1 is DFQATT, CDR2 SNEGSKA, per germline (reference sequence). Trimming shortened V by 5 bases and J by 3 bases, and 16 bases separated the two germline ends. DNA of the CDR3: TGCAGTGCTGGGGTTATTGGGGCAGACTATGGCTACACCTTC. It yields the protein CSAGVIGADYGYTF.

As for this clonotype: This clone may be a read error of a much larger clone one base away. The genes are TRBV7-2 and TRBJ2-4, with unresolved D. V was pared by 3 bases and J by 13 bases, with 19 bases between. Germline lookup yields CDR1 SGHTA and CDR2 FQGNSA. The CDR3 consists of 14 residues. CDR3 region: CASSFSLVSHEQYF. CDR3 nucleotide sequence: TGTGCCAGCAGCTTCTCTTTAGTTTCCCATGAGCAGTACTTC. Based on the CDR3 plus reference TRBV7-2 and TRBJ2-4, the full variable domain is GAGVSQSPSNKVTEKGKDVELRCDPISGHTALYWYRQSLGQGLEFLIYFQGNSAPDKSGLPSDRFSAERTGGSVSTLTIQRTQQEDSAVYLCASSFSLVSHEQYFGAGTRLSVL.

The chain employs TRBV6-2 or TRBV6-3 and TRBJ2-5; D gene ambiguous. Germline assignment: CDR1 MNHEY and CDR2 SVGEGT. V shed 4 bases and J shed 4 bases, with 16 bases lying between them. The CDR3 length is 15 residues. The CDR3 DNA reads TGTGCCAGCAGTTCCCGATCACCAAATGGAGAGACCCAGTACTTC. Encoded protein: CASSSRSPNGETQYF.

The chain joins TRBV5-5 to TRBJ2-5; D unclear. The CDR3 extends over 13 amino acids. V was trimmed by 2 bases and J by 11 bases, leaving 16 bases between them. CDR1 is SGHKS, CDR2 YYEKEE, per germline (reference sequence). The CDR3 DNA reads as TGTGCCAGCAGCTTAAACAGAAACAATGAGCAGTACTTC. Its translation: CASSLNRNNEQYF.

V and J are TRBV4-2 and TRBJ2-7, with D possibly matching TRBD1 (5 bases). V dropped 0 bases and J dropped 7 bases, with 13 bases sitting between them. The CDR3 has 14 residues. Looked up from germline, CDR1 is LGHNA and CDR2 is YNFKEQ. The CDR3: CASSQDLRVSEQYF. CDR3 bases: TGTGCCAGCAGCCAAGATCTCAGGGTTAGTGAGCAGTACTTC.

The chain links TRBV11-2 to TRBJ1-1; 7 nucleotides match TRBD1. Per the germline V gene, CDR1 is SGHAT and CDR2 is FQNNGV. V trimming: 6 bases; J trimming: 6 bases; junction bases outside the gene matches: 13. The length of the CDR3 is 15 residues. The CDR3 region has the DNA TGTGCCAGCAGTCGACCCCGGGACAGATGGGCTGAAGCTTTCTTT. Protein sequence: CASSRPRDRWAEAFF.

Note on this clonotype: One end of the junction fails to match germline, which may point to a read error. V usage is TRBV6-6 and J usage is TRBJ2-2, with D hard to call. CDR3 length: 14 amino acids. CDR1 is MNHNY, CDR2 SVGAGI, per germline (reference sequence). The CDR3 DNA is TGTGCCAGCAGTCACTCCCATCGGATGGGGGAGCTGTTTTTT. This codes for CASSHSHRMGELFF.

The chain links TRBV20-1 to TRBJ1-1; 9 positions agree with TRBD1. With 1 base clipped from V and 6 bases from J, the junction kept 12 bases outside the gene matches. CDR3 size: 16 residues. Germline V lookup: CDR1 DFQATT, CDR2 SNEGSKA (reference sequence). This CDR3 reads CSARGNTGGAISEAFF. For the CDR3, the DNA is TGCAGTGCTAGAGGGAACACAGGGGGCGCGATATCTGAAGCTTTCTTT.

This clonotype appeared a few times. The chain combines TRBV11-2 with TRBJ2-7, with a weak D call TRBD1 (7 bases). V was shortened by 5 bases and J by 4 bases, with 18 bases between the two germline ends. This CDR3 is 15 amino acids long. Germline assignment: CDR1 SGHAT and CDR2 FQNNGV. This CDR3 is CASSTPGGTSYEQYF. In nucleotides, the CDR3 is TGTGCCAGCAGCACCCCAGGGGGGACATCTTACGAGCAGTACTTC.

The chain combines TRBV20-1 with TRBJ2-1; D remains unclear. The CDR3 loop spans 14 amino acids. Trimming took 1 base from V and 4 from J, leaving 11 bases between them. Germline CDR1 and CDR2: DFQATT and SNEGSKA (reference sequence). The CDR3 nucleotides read TGCAGTGCTAGAGTTCCAGGTCGTTACAATGAGCAGTTCTTC. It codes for CSARVPGRYNEQFF.

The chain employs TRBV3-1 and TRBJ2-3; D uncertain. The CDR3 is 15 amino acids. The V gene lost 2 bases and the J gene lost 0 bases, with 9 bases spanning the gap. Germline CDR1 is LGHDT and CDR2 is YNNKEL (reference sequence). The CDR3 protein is CASSQYLDSTDTQYF. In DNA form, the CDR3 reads TGTGCCAGCAGCCAATACCTAGACAGCACAGATACGCAGTATTTT.

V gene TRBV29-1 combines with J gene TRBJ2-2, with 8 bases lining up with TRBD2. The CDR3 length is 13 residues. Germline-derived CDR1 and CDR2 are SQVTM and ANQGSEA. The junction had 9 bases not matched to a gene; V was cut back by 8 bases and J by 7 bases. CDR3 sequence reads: CSRPWGLGGELFF. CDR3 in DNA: TGCAGCCGTCCCTGGGGACTAGGCGGGGAGCTGTTTTTT.

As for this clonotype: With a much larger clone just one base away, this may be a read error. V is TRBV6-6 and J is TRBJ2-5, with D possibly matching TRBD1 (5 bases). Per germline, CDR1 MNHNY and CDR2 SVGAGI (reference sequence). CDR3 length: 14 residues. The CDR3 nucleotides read TGTGCCAGCAGGTACTCGACAGCCCAAGAGACCCAGTACTTC. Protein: CASRYSTAQETQYF.

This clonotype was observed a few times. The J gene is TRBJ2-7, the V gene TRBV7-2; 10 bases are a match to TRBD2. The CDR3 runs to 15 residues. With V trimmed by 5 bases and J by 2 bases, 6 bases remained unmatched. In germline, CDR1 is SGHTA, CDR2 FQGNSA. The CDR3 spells CASSPSGGRPYEQYF. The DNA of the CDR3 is TGTGCCAGCAGCCCTAGCGGGGGCCGTCCCTACGAGCAGTACTTC.

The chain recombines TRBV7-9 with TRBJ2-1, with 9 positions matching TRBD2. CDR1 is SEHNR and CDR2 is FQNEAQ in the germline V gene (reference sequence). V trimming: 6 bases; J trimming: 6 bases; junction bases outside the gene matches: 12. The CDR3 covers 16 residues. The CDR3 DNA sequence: TGTGCCAGCAGTAGTCAAGCGGGAGGATCCCCCAATGAGCAGTTCTTC. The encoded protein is CASSSQAGGSPNEQFF.

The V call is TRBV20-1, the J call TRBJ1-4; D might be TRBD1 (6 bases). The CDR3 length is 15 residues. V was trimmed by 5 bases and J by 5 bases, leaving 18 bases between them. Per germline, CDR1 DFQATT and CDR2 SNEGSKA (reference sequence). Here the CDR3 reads CSAGGQGGENEKLFF. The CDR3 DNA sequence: TGCAGTGCTGGGGGACAAGGGGGTGAGAATGAAAAACTGTTTTTT.

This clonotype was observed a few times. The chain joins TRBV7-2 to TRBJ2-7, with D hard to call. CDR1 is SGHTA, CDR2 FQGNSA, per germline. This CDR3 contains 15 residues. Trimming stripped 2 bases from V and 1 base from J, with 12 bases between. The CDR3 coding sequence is TGTGCCAGCAGCTTATACGGTCACGGATCCTACGAGCAGTACTTC. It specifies CASSLYGHGSYEQYF.

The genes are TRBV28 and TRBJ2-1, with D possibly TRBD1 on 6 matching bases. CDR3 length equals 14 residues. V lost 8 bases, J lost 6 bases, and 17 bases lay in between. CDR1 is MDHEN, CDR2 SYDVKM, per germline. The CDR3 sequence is CASGVGGLGNEQFF. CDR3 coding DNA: TGTGCCAGCGGGGTAGGGGGTTTGGGCAATGAGCAGTTCTTC.

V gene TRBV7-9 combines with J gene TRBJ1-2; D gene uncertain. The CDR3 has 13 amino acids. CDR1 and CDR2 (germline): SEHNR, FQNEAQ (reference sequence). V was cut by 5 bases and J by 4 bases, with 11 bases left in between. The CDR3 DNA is TGTGCCAGCAGCGATGGAGAGCGCTATGGCTACACCTTC. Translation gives CASSDGERYGYTF.